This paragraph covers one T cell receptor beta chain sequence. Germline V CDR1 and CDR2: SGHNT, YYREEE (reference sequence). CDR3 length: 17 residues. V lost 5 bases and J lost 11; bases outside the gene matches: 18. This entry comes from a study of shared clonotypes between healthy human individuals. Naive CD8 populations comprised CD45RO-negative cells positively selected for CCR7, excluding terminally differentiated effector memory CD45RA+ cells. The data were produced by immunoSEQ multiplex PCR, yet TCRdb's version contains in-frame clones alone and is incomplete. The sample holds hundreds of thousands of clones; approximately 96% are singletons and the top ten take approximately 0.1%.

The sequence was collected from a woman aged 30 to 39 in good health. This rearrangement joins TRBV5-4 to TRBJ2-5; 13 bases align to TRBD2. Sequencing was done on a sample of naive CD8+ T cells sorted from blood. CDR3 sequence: CASSPDWTSGSRSGQYF. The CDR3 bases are TGTGCCAGCAGTCCGGACTGGACTAGCGGGAGTCGAAGCGGGCAGTACTTC.